This T cell receptor (beta chain) was captured in a study of T cell responses to AZD1222 COVID-19 vaccine. Study background: Pooled samples include second doses given at about 4 or 12 weeks. Broader study findings: Only after the peak T cell response were repertoires sampled.

Concerning this clone: Its matching antigen is unknown.

CDR1 is SGHTS and CDR2 is YDEGEE in the germline V gene. The V end lost 3 bases, the J end lost 5 bases, and 9 bases lay between the germline ends. The CDR3 sequence is 13 residues long. Only in-frame clones appear in the TCRdb table, and some are missing; sequencing was by immunoSEQ multiplex PCR. The sample gives more than 110,000 clones, about 93% of which show up once; more than 8% is in the top ten. V is TRBV5-8 and J is TRBJ2-1, with D tentatively TRBD2 (5 bases). Specimen: peripheral blood, collected on day 0 of AZD1222 vaccination. The clonotype originates from an adult in good health. CDR3 region: CASSWTSNNEQFF. CDR3 nucleotide sequence: TGTGCCAGCAGCTGGACTTCCAACAATGAGCAGTTCTTC. Together with reference TRBV5-8 and TRBJ2-1, the CDR3 gives the full variable domain: EAGVTQSPTHLIKTRGQQATLRCSPISGHTSVYWYQQALGLGLQFLLWYDEGEERNRGNFPPRFSGRQFPNYSSELNVNALELEDSALYLCASSWTSNNEQFFGPGTRLTVL.